This T cell receptor beta chain emerged from a study of radiation and T cells in renal cell carcinoma. On the study more broadly: Nephrectomy followed 15 Gy stereotactic body radiation by 4 weeks. General study findings and limits: In blood, top tumor clones expanded by 2 weeks, shrinking by 4.

The CDR3 covers 15 residues. Germline assignment: CDR1 SEHNR and CDR2 FQNEAQ (reference sequence). Germline trimming cut 2 bases from V and 1 base from J; bases unmatched to any gene: 4. Comment on this clone: No antigen is known for it.

The data were produced by immunoSEQ multiplex PCR, yet TCRdb's version contains in-frame clones alone and is incomplete. The sample has some 150,000 clones, 70% to 90% seen once. The time point is: baseline pretreatment blood. Treatment described: 15 Gy SBRT to primary tumor, nephrectomy 4 weeks later. Sequenced material: blood, taken from a patient whose treatment included radiotherapy and nephrectomy. The sequence was collected from a woman between 50 and 59 years old with renal cell carcinoma. The chain carries TRBV7-9 and TRBJ1-1; 7 bases align to TRBD1. CDR3 sequence: CASSLFTGANTEAFF. Written as DNA, the CDR3 is TGTGCCAGCAGCTTATTTACAGGGGCGAACACTGAAGCTTTCTTT.